Shown below are 21 T cell receptor beta chains from a single sample sequenced in a study of T cells expressing NK-cell markers. TCRdb derives one entry per CDR3 protein from the 5' RACE reads, leaving out DNA. The sample totals roughly 350,000 distinct CDR3 sequences; its top ten clones hold 5% to 5.5%. Sequencing input: blood T cells: a sorted CD56 or NKG2C T cell subset, CD4+ or CD8+ T cells, or bulk PBMC T cells (not recorded which). Receptors originate from a man aged 18 to 69 in good health.

V gene TRBV28 combines with J gene TRBJ2-3; TCRdb's D gene call, TRBD2, goes unchecked for lack of DNA. The CDR3 has 12 residues. Germline CDR1 MDHEN, CDR2 SYDVKM. CDR3: CASSTTRRAQYF.

The CDR3 reads CAISESTTPLHF. This rearrangement joins TRBV10-3 to TRBJ1-6. CDR3 length: 12 residues. Per germline, CDR1 ENHRY and CDR2 SYGVKD.

This chain joins TRBV2 and TRBJ2-6. This CDR3 region has 15 residues. Per germline, CDR1 SNHLY and CDR2 FYNNEI. The CDR3 protein is CASSDQLSGANVLTF.

This chain joins TRBV4-2 and TRBJ2-1; lacking DNA, the TRBD2 call made by TCRdb goes unchecked. The germline gives CDR1 LGHNA, CDR2 YNFKEQ. The CDR3 consists of 18 residues. This CDR3 is CASSPGAGGPSSYNEQFF.

CDR3 protein: CASSYLGLLTPEQYF. V usage is TRBV6-5 and J usage is TRBJ2-7; TCRdb calls TRBD2, which cannot be checked without DNA. Germline loops: CDR1 MNHEY, CDR2 SVGAGI. CDR3 length: 15 residues.

This chain connects TRBV5-1 to TRBJ2-2. The CDR3 is 16 residues long. Germline V gene sequence: CDR1 SGHRS, CDR2 YFSETQ. The CDR3 spells CASSSRPGSNTGELFF.

The rearrangement links TRBV12-3 or TRBV12-4 to TRBJ2-2; with no DNA, the TCRdb D assignment of TRBD1 cannot be verified. The CDR3 has 15 residues. This CDR3 is CASSLGSGATGELFF.

This sequence joins TRBV7-9 and TRBJ1-4; TCRdb proposes TRBD1, but this gene call is untestable without DNA. This CDR3 is 14 amino acids long. Germline assignment: CDR1 SEHNR and CDR2 FQNEAQ (reference sequence). The chain's CDR3 is CASSTGTPDEKLFF.

The V and J genes are TRBV29-1 and TRBJ2-3; TCRdb's D gene call, TRBD1, goes unchecked for lack of DNA. The CDR3 runs 15 residues. CDR1 and CDR2 from the germline V gene are SQVTM and ANQGSEA. The CDR3: CSTRGGQGNTDTQYF.

The CDR3 sequence: CASRPLSYNEQFF. The chain has TRBV6-7 and TRBJ2-1; with no DNA, the TCRdb D assignment of TRBD1 cannot be verified. TRBV6-7 is assigned to the ORF class and has an uncertain function. The length of the CDR3 is 13 residues.

The V gene is TRBV5-1, the J gene TRBJ2-1; TCRdb lists TRBD1, though no DNA is available to test this call. The CDR3 consists of 16 residues. Germline-derived CDR1 and CDR2 are SGHRS and YFSETQ. The CDR3 sequence is CASSAGTGGGPNEQFF.

The gene calls are TRBV7-6 and TRBJ1-2. The CDR3 covers 13 residues. CDR1 is SGHVS, CDR2 FNYEAQ, per germline. The chain's CDR3 is CASSLSVLSGYTF.

This chain links TRBV20-1 with TRBJ2-7. The length of the CDR3 is 14 residues. Looked up from germline, CDR1 is DFQATT and CDR2 is SNEGSKA (reference sequence). The CDR3 here is CSARDLTSRHEQYF.

The CDR3 spells CASRAAHANTGELFF. This chain uses TRBV19 with TRBJ2-2; lacking DNA, the TRBD2 call made by TCRdb goes unchecked. The CDR3 is 15 amino acids. Per germline, CDR1 LNHDA and CDR2 SQIVND (reference sequence).

The J gene is TRBJ2-2, the V gene TRBV27. The CDR3 has 17 amino acids. Per germline, CDR1 MNHEY and CDR2 SMNVEV (reference sequence). The CDR3 region is CASSGLTELANTGELFF.

V usage is TRBV12-3 or TRBV12-4 and J usage is TRBJ1-3. This CDR3 has 13 amino acids. Here the CDR3 reads CASSSRPGNTIYF.

This rearrangement joins TRBV20-1 to TRBJ1-2; TCRdb proposes TRBD1, but this gene call is untestable without DNA. Germline CDR1 is DFQATT and CDR2 is SNEGSKA (reference sequence). The CDR3 consists of 12 residues. The CDR3 reads CSASRQGDGYTF.

The CDR3 protein is CASSLLGTGTDTQYF. V gene TRBV14 combines with J gene TRBJ2-3; lacking DNA, the TRBD1 call made by TCRdb goes unchecked. Germline V lookup: CDR1 SGHDN, CDR2 FVKESK. The CDR3 is 15 amino acids.

The V gene is TRBV7-8, the J gene TRBJ2-3; TCRdb proposes TRBD2, but this gene call is untestable without DNA. CDR1 and CDR2 from the germline V gene are SGHVS and FQNEAQ. The CDR3 length is 15 residues. CDR3 residues: CASSRRGALSDTQYF.

The rearrangement links TRBV12-3 or TRBV12-4 to TRBJ1-3; as DNA is missing, the TRBD1 call by TCRdb cannot be tested. The CDR3 consists of 15 residues. The CDR3: CASSTFRGSGNTIYF.

CDR3 amino acids: CASSEPAGGPSGTDTQYF. V usage is TRBV2 and J usage is TRBJ2-3; TCRdb calls TRBD2, which cannot be checked without DNA. CDR3 size: 18 residues. The germline V gene encodes CDR1 SNHLY and CDR2 FYNNEI. The complete variable domain, with remaining parts taken from reference TRBV2 and TRBJ2-3, reads EPEVTQTPSHQVTQMGQEVILRCVPISNHLYFYWYRQILGQKVEFLVSFYNNEISEKSEIFDDQFSVERPDGSNFTLKIRSTKLEDSAMYFCASSEPAGGPSGTDTQYFGPGTRLTVL.